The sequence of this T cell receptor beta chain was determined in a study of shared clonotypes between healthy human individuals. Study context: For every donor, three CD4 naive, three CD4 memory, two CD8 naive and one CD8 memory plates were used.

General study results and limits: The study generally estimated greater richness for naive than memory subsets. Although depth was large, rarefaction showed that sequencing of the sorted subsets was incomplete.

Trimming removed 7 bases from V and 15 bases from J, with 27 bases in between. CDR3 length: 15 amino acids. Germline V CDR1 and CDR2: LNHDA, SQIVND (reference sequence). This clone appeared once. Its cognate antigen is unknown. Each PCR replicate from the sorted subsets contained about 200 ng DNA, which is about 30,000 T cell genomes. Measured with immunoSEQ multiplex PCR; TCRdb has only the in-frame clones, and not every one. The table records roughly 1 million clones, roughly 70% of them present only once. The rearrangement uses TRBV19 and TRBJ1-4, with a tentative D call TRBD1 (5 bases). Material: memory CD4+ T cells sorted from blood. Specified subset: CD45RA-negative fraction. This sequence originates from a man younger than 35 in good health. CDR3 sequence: CASNPGIEAGRGVFF. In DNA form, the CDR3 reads TGTGCCAGTAACCCCGGGATCGAAGCCGGCCGGGGGGTGTTTTTT.